Shown below are 31 T cell receptor beta chains from a single sample sequenced in a study of blood T cell repertoires in COVID-19. Libraries were prepared by immunoSEQ multiplex PCR; TCRdb keeps only in-frame clonotypes and omits some of them. Among 120,000 or so clones listed, over 75% were seen once. Sequenced input: peripheral blood. These receptors all stem from an elderly man with active or convalescent COVID-19.

The V gene is TRBV11-2, the J gene TRBJ1-1, with D tentatively TRBD1 (6 bases). The CDR3 is made up of 15 amino acids. The V and J ends lost 5 bases and 8 bases respectively, with 21 bases between them. Germline CDR1 is SGHAT and CDR2 is FQNNGV. The CDR3 sequence: CASSGHGGGRVEAFF. The CDR3 DNA reads TGTGCCAGCAGCGGACATGGGGGCGGCCGGGTAGAAGCTTTCTTT.

The chain couples TRBV29-1 to TRBJ1-1, with TRBD1 matching over 11 bases. Germline V CDR1 and CDR2: SQVTM, ANQGSEA. V shed 5 bases, J shed 4 bases, and the junction held 6 bases outside the gene matches. The CDR3 contains 14 residues. The CDR3 region has the DNA TGCAGCGTTACGAGGACAGGGGGCTCCACTGAAGCTTTCTTT. This codes for CSVTRTGGSTEAFF.

The CDR3 DNA reads TGTGCCAGCAGCGAGGGACAGTCTGGGGCCAACGTCCTGACTTTC. Its protein product is CASSEGQSGANVLTF. J is TRBJ2-6 and V is TRBV9; 7 bases line up with TRBD1. Germline V gene data show CDR1 as SGDLS and CDR2 as YYNGEE. V lost 3 bases and J lost 1; bases outside the gene matches: 1. The CDR3 is made up of 15 amino acids.

This chain links TRBV19 with TRBJ2-7; 8 bases agree with TRBD2. With V trimmed by 2 bases and J by 5 bases, 8 bases remained unmatched. CDR1 LNHDA and CDR2 SQIVND come from the germline V gene (reference sequence). CDR3 length: 15 residues. CDR3: CASSIPEAGGNEQYF. The CDR3 bases are TGTGCCAGTAGTATACCCGAGGCGGGGGGTAACGAGCAGTACTTC.

The chain links TRBV5-1 to TRBJ2-1; 14 bases agree with TRBD2. Trimming removed 1 base from V and 6 bases from J; junction bases left unmatched: 12. The germline gives CDR1 SGHRS, CDR2 YFSETQ. The CDR3 totals 19 residues. CDR3 DNA sequence: TGCGCCAGCAGCTTGTTTGATTCGACCGGGACTAGCGGGAGCAATGAGCAGTTCTTC. It is translated as CASSLFDSTGTSGSNEQFF.

This clone appeared a single time. The J gene is TRBJ1-2, the V gene TRBV28; tentative D call: TRBD1 (6 bases). Germline CDR1 is MDHEN and CDR2 is SYDVKM. The CDR3 spans 14 residues. The germline V and J ends were trimmed by 6 bases and 8 bases, with 19 bases remaining between them. The CDR3 DNA follows: TGTGCCAGCAGGGGGGCAAGGAACGCTGAGGGCTACACCTTC. This gives the protein CASRGARNAEGYTF.

CDR3 sequence reads: CASSPPDRWIDQPQHF. The DNA of the CDR3 is TGTGCCAGCTCACCACCGGACAGGTGGATCGATCAGCCCCAGCATTTT. V gene TRBV18 combines with J gene TRBJ1-5, with TRBD1 matching over 7 bases. The CDR3 spans 16 residues. CDR1 and CDR2 (germline): KGHSH, LQKENI. V lost 0 bases and J lost 5; bases outside the gene matches: 7.

The chain joins TRBV15 to TRBJ1-5; 7 positions agree with TRBD1. The CDR3 consists of 15 residues. Germline V lookup: CDR1 LNHNV, CDR2 YYDKDF (reference sequence). J lost 3 bases, V lost 1 base, and 3 bases had no gene match. The CDR3 spells CATSRGGTDNQPQHF. The DNA of the CDR3 is TGTGCCACCAGCAGAGGGGGGACAGACAATCAGCCCCAGCATTTT.

The chain joins TRBV12-5 to TRBJ1-5; 7 nucleotides agree with TRBD1. This CDR3 is built from 16 residues. Germline CDR1 and CDR2: LGHNT and FRNRAP. Trimming cost V 1 base and J 0 bases; bases outside gene matches: 3. CDR3 nucleotide sequence: TGTGCTAGTGGTTTGGGACAGGGCCATAGCAATCAGCCCCAGCATTTT. Encoded protein: CASGLGQGHSNQPQHF.

A single count supports this clone. The chain recombines TRBV4-3 with TRBJ2-7; TRBD1 aligns across 10 bases. This CDR3 region has 17 residues. Germline V gives CDR1 LGHNA, CDR2 YSLEER. V was clipped by 4 bases and J by 4 bases; unmatched bases: 13. The CDR3 protein is CASSLLAGTGDFYEQYF. The CDR3 coding sequence is TGCGCCAGCAGCCTATTAGCGGGGACAGGGGATTTTTACGAGCAGTACTTC.

This clone was counted only a few times. V and J are TRBV9 and TRBJ2-7, with 8 bases fitting TRBD2. Germline CDR1 is SGDLS and CDR2 is YYNGEE. CDR3 length: 15 residues. V trimming: 2 bases; J trimming: 1 base; junction bases outside the gene matches: 5. Here the CDR3 DNA reads TGTGCCAGCAGCGTCGGGAGGGTGTGGTCCTACGAGCAGTACTTC. Its protein product is CASSVGRVWSYEQYF. Combining the CDR3 with reference TRBV9 and TRBJ2-7 gives the whole variable domain DSGVTQTPKHLITATGQRVTLRCSPRSGDLSVYWYQQSLDQGLQFLIQYYNGEERAKGNILERFSAQQFPDLHSELNLSSLELGDSALYFCASSVGRVWSYEQYFGPGTRLTVT.

The chain couples TRBV7-8 to TRBJ2-5, with TRBD1 identical over 7 bases. Germline trimming cut 7 bases from V and 2 bases from J; bases unmatched to any gene: 13. CDR3 length: 16 amino acids. The V gene's germline CDR1 is SGHVS and CDR2 FQNEAQ. The CDR3 sequence: CASTEVGDRGQETQYF. For the CDR3, the DNA is TGTGCCAGCACCGAGGTTGGGGACAGAGGGCAAGAGACCCAGTACTTC.

V and J are TRBV4-1 and TRBJ1-3; the match to TRBD1 covers 8 bases. Looked up from germline, CDR1 is MGHRA and CDR2 is YSYEKL. V shed 3 bases, J shed 2 bases, and the junction held 0 bases outside the gene matches. This CDR3 has 14 residues. The CDR3, as DNA: TGCGCCAGCAGCCAGACAGGGGCTGGAAACACCATATATTTT. This sequence encodes CASSQTGAGNTIYF.

The J gene is TRBJ1-1, the V gene TRBV25-1; tentatively, D is TRBD1 (6 bases). Germline loops: CDR1 MGHDK, CDR2 SYGVNS. The germline V and J ends were trimmed by 2 bases and 0 bases, with 10 bases remaining between them. The CDR3 runs 15 residues. CDR3 DNA: TGTGCCAGCAGTGAAGAACAGGGCATGAACACTGAAGCTTTCTTT. This translates into CASSEEQGMNTEAFF. Looking up the rest from reference TRBV25-1 and TRBJ1-1 gives the full variable domain: EADIYQTPRYLVIGTGKKITLECSQTMGHDKMYWYQQDPGMELHLIHYSYGVNSTEKGDLSSESTVSRIRTEHFPLTLESARPSHTSQYLCASSEEQGMNTEAFFGQGTRLTVV.

This clone was picked up a small number of times. This rearrangement joins TRBV25-1 to TRBJ2-1, with 8 bases lining up with TRBD2. CDR1 is MGHDK, CDR2 SYGVNS, per germline. The CDR3 has 14 amino acids. Trimming at V came to 7 bases and at J to 7 bases, leaving 9 bases not matched to a gene. The CDR3 loop is CASISNGRGNEQFF. CDR3 nucleotide sequence: TGTGCCAGCATTAGTAACGGGAGGGGGAATGAGCAGTTCTTC. The full variable domain, its missing parts supplied by reference TRBV25-1 and TRBJ2-1, is EADIYQTPRYLVIGTGKKITLECSQTMGHDKMYWYQQDPGMELHLIHYSYGVNSTEKGDLSSESTVSRIRTEHFPLTLESARPSHTSQYLCASISNGRGNEQFFGPGTRLTVL.

Points on this clone: An end of the junction does not agree with germline; a read error may underlie this. The chain uses TRBV6-1 and TRBJ1-2; D not certain. This CDR3 comprises 15 residues. Per the germline V gene, CDR1 is MNHNS and CDR2 is SASEGT. In DNA, the CDR3 is TGTGCCAGCAGAGAAGATACTAACCGACCCTATGGCTACACCTTC. The encoded protein is CASREDTNRPYGYTF.

The chain is built from TRBV10-2 and TRBJ1-5; D gene uncertain. CDR1 and CDR2 (germline): WSHSY, SAAADI. The CDR3 is 17 residues long. The germline V and J ends were trimmed by 3 bases and 0 bases, with 15 bases remaining between them. CDR3 residues: CASSDRMELYSNQPQHF. CDR3 in DNA: TGCGCCAGCAGTGACAGGATGGAACTTTATAGCAATCAGCCCCAGCATTTT.

A single count supports this clone. The V call is TRBV30, the J call TRBJ1-5, with D possibly TRBD1 on 6 matching bases. The germline gives CDR1 GTSNPN, CDR2 SVGIG (reference sequence). CDR3 length equals 13 residues. Deletions cut 2 bases from V and 6 bases from J, with 11 bases between. CDR3 protein: CAWSKGVTQPQHF. In DNA, the CDR3 is TGTGCCTGGAGTAAGGGGGTTACTCAGCCCCAGCATTTT. Looking up the rest from reference TRBV30 and TRBJ1-5 gives the full variable domain: SQTIHQWPATLVQPVGSPLSLECTVEGTSNPNLYWYRQAAGRGLQLLFYSVGIGQISSEVPQNLSASRPQDRQFILSSKKLLLSDSGFYLCAWSKGVTQPQHFGDGTRLSIL.

The chain links TRBV4-2 to TRBJ1-6; TRBD1 might be the D (5 bases). The CDR3 spans 16 residues. The germline V gene has CDR1 LGHNA and CDR2 YNFKEQ. V lost 4 bases, J lost 3 bases, and 13 bases lay in between. The CDR3 DNA reads as TGTGCCAGCAGCCCCGAGGGAGGGGACTATAATTCACCCCTCCACTTT. Translated, it gives CASSPEGGDYNSPLHF.

CDR3 sequence: CASRPFRREDTEAFF. DNA for the CDR3: TGTGCCAGTAGACCCTTTAGGAGGGAGGACACTGAAGCTTTCTTT. V and J are TRBV19 and TRBJ1-1; D gene uncertain. The CDR3 covers 15 residues. Germline-derived CDR1 and CDR2 are LNHDA and SQIVND (reference sequence). The ends were cut back, 6 bases at V and 3 bases at J, with 17 bases in the middle.

This clone was recorded once. The chain recombines TRBV18 with TRBJ2-7; 7 bases are shared with TRBD1. V lost 3 bases, J lost 0 bases, and 8 bases stayed unmatched. Per germline, CDR1 KGHSH and CDR2 LQKENI. The CDR3 spans 16 residues. CDR3 region: CASSPPTGTLSYEQYF. For the CDR3, the DNA is TGTGCCAGCTCACCCCCGACAGGGACCCTCTCCTACGAGCAGTACTTC.

In its sample, this clone was seen once. The chain recombines TRBV6-4 with TRBJ2-7; TRBD2 matches 14 bases. Germline CDR1 reads MRHNA; CDR2 reads SNTAGT. With 8 bases clipped from V and 9 bases from J, the junction kept 9 bases outside the gene matches. The CDR3 covers 14 residues. The CDR3 loop reads CASRGTSGRGWQYF. The CDR3 region has the DNA TGTGCCAGCCGGGGGACTAGCGGGAGAGGGTGGCAGTACTTC.

This chain joins TRBV27 and TRBJ1-6, with D maybe TRBD1 (6 bases). V lost 6 bases to trimming and J lost 9 bases, with 15 bases between them. The CDR3 is 14 amino acids. Germline lookup yields CDR1 MNHEY and CDR2 SMNVEV (reference sequence). The chain's CDR3 is CASSIGGDGSPLHF. CDR3 DNA sequence: TGTGCCAGCAGCATAGGGGGGGATGGTTCACCCCTCCACTTT.

The chain couples TRBV5-5 to TRBJ1-4, with no clear D. Germline V gives CDR1 SGHKS, CDR2 YYEKEE (reference sequence). This CDR3 contains 15 residues. V was clipped by 4 bases and J by 0 bases, with 10 bases between them. Written as DNA, the CDR3 is TGTGCCAGCAGCCCGGGGTATGCAACTAATGAAAAACTGTTTTTT. Residues: CASSPGYATNEKLFF.

This chain joins TRBV28 and TRBJ1-2; D is unclear. The CDR3 runs 14 residues. Per the germline V gene, CDR1 is MDHEN and CDR2 is SYDVKM. V was shortened by 5 bases and J by 0 bases, with 10 bases between the two germline ends. The CDR3 DNA reads TGTGCCAGCAGTATAGGCGGCCCTAACTATGGCTACACCTTC. Its translation is CASSIGGPNYGYTF.

The chain couples TRBV7-2 to TRBJ1-6; 8 positions agree with TRBD1. The germline V gene encodes CDR1 SGHTA and CDR2 FQGNSA. The V and J ends lost 2 bases and 9 bases, in that order; junction bases with no gene match: 6. The CDR3 has 15 amino acids. CDR3 amino acids: CASSLWGQGASPLHF. The CDR3 region has the DNA TGTGCCAGCAGCTTATGGGGGCAGGGGGCTTCACCCCTCCACTTT.

This clone was detected a few times. This chain joins TRBV7-9 and TRBJ1-2; a possible D gene is TRBD1 (6 bases). The CDR3 loop spans 12 amino acids. V lost 6 bases and J 5 bases, leaving 10 bases between the germline ends. The germline gives CDR1 SEHNR, CDR2 FQNEAQ (reference sequence). DNA for the CDR3: TGTGCCAGCAGTTATACAGGGTATGGCTACACCTTC. This codes for CASSYTGYGYTF. Using reference TRBV7-9 and TRBJ1-2 for the parts outside the CDR3, the full variable domain is DTGVSQNPRHKITKRGQNVTFRCDPISEHNRLYWYRQTLGQGPEFLTYFQNEAQLEKSRLLSDRFSAERPKGSFSTLEIQRTEQGDSAMYLCASSYTGYGYTFGSGTRLTVV.

The J gene is TRBJ2-7, the V gene TRBV6-5, with D perhaps matching TRBD1 (5 bases). The CDR3 length is 15 residues. Trimming cost V 6 bases and J 3 bases, with 18 bases left between them. Looked up from germline, CDR1 is MNHEY and CDR2 is SVGAGI. CDR3 bases: TGTGCCAGCAGCCGACTGGGGCAGGCGGTCTACGAGCAGTACTTC. This gives the protein CASSRLGQAVYEQYF.

The chain joins TRBV6-5 to TRBJ1-6; 8 bases map to TRBD1. This CDR3 has 14 residues. Germline values: CDR1 MNHEY, CDR2 SVGAGI. J gave up 10 bases and V 5 bases, and 7 bases lay outside the gene matches. CDR3 residues: CASSKDRAYSPLHF. CDR3 bases: TGTGCCAGCAGTAAGGACAGGGCATACTCACCCCTCCACTTT.

The J gene is TRBJ1-4, the V gene TRBV5-4, with 8 bases aligning to TRBD1. The CDR3 consists of 14 residues. Trimming removed 5 bases from V and 7 bases from J; junction bases left unmatched: 7. In germline, CDR1 is SGHNT, CDR2 YYREEE (reference sequence). CDR3 sequence reads: CASSQTGVIEKLFF. CDR3 nucleotide sequence: TGTGCCAGCAGTCAGACAGGGGTAATTGAAAAACTGTTTTTT.

The chain couples TRBV29-1 to TRBJ2-7; possibly TRBD1 for D (6 bases). The V gene's germline CDR1 is SQVTM and CDR2 ANQGSEA. The length of the CDR3 is 12 residues. Trimming stripped 1 base from V and 3 bases from J, with 7 bases between. CDR3: CSVEGGGYEQYF. DNA of the CDR3: TGCAGCGTTGAAGGAGGGGGCTACGAGCAGTACTTC.